The 29 T cell receptor beta chains in this list originate from one sample, sequenced in a study of blood T cells in healthy people across ages. The use of a sample-barcoded 5' primer and a J-beta primer mix characterized a second PCR of about 7 to 12 cycles. A single record per CDR3 protein comes from TCRdb applying MiXCR to the 5' RACE reads. The repertoire holds about 1.6 million distinct CDR3 sequences, about 32% seen once, with roughly 12% in the top ten. Sequenced sample: blood. The receptor source for this set is a woman in her 30s in good health.

The chain recombines TRBV6-6 with TRBJ2-2, with 11 bases lining up with TRBD1. This CDR3 is built from 17 residues. V trimming: 0 bases; J trimming: 4 bases; junction bases outside the gene matches: 4. Germline CDR1 reads MNHNY; CDR2 reads SVGAGI (reference sequence). This CDR3 is CASSYSFGQGATGELFF. CDR3 bases: TGTGCCAGCAGTTACTCTTTTGGACAGGGGGCCACCGGGGAGCTGTTTTTT.

The V and J genes are TRBV30 and TRBJ1-2, with D hard to call. Germline values: CDR1 GTSNPN, CDR2 SVGIG (reference sequence). V was cut by 5 bases and J by 2 bases, with 9 bases left in between. This CDR3 has 12 residues. Written as DNA, the CDR3 is TGTGCCTGGTTTCAGATAAACTATGGCTACACCTTC. Protein sequence: CAWFQINYGYTF. Based on the CDR3 plus reference TRBV30 and TRBJ1-2, the full variable domain is SQTIHQWPATLVQPVGSPLSLECTVEGTSNPNLYWYRQAAGRGLQLLFYSVGIGQISSEVPQNLSASRPQDRQFILSSKKLLLSDSGFYLCAWFQINYGYTFGSGTRLTVV.

The chain recombines TRBV28 with TRBJ1-6; D is perhaps TRBD1 (5 bases). V lost 2 bases and J lost 3, with 17 bases in between. In germline, CDR1 is MDHEN, CDR2 SYDVKM. This CDR3 is 18 amino acids long. The CDR3 nucleotides are TGTGCCAGCAGTTTACCTGGGGGAAGGCCACACTATAATTCACCCCTCCACTTT. This translates into CASSLPGGRPHYNSPLHF.

The rearrangement uses TRBV9 and TRBJ2-7, with 8 bases identical to TRBD2. Trimming at V came to 4 bases and at J to 0 bases, leaving 9 bases not matched to a gene. From germline, CDR1 is SGDLS and CDR2 YYNGEE. The CDR3 totals 16 residues. The CDR3 region has the DNA TGTGCCAGCAGCCCGCGGGGGGACCCACGCTCCTACGAGCAGTACTTC. Amino acid sequence: CASSPRGDPRSYEQYF.

The chain joins TRBV4-1 to TRBJ1-1, with 9 bases identical to TRBD1. The germline CDR1 and CDR2 sequences are MGHRA and YSYEKL. V shed 8 bases, J shed 5 bases, and the junction held 15 bases outside the gene matches. CDR3 length equals 16 residues. CDR3 sequence: CASSPRDRDSGTEAFF. As DNA, the CDR3 is TGCGCCAGCTCCCCCCGGGACAGGGACTCGGGTACTGAAGCTTTCTTT.

This chain uses TRBV6-1 with TRBJ2-7; TRBD1 might be the D (6 bases). Germline CDR1 MNHNS, CDR2 SASEGT. Trimming cost V 1 base and J 2 bases, with 15 bases left between them. The CDR3 length is 16 residues. CDR3 sequence: CASSEVIATGTYEQYF. CDR3 sequence (DNA): TGTGCCAGCAGTGAAGTCATCGCGACAGGAACCTACGAGCAGTACTTC.

The chain couples TRBV6-1 to TRBJ1-1; D is undetermined. Germline V gene sequence: CDR1 MNHNS, CDR2 SASEGT. This CDR3 has 13 amino acids. In DNA form, the CDR3 reads TGTGTCGGCAGTACTAAGATGAACACTGAAGCTTTCTTT. Its protein product is CVGSTKMNTEAFF.

J is TRBJ2-7 and V is TRBV29-1, with D uncertain. The CDR3 has 14 residues. V shed 3 bases and J shed 3 bases, with 15 bases lying between them. Germline V lookup: CDR1 SQVTM, CDR2 ANQGSEA. The CDR3, as DNA: TGCAGCGTTGAGGTGTCAGCGAAAGTCTACGAGCAGTACTTC. Protein product: CSVEVSAKVYEQYF.

This clonotype was observed a handful of times. The V and J genes are TRBV13 and TRBJ2-1; weak D call: TRBD2 (7 bases). This CDR3 is built from 16 residues. V was clipped by 2 bases and J by 0 bases, with 11 bases between them. From germline, CDR1 is PRHDT and CDR2 FYEKMQ (reference sequence). CDR3 coding DNA: TGTGCCAGCAGCTTATTCCGGGGGGCCTCCTACAATGAGCAGTTCTTC. This codes for CASSLFRGASYNEQFF.

This clonotype showed up just a few times. A junction end diverges from the germline sequence, so it may reflect a read error. The rearrangement links TRBV5-1 to TRBJ1-2; 7 bases match TRBD1. CDR3 length: 14 amino acids. Germline values: CDR1 SGHRS, CDR2 YFSETQ. The CDR3 here is CAGSLGDSHYGYTF. DNA of the CDR3: TGCGCCGGCAGCTTGGGGGACAGTCACTATGGCTACACCTTC.

This clonotype was found a few times. The chain uses TRBV6-2 or TRBV6-3 and TRBJ2-3; D is ambiguous. This CDR3 comprises 15 residues. From germline, CDR1 is MNHEY and CDR2 SVGEGT. The germline V and J ends were trimmed by 5 bases and 0 bases, with 12 bases remaining between them. The CDR3 loop is CASSPRPNSTDTQYF. The CDR3 DNA sequence: TGTGCCAGCAGTCCTCGACCGAATAGCACAGATACGCAGTATTTT.

At least ten counts were recorded for this clonotype. The chain employs TRBV18 and TRBJ2-6; the D is unclear. CDR1 and CDR2 (germline): KGHSH, LQKENI. Trimming cost V 0 bases and J 0 bases, with 3 bases left between them. CDR3 length: 15 residues. CDR3 sequence reads: CASSPPPSGANVLTF. CDR3 coding DNA: TGTGCCAGCTCACCACCCCCCTCTGGGGCCAACGTCCTGACTTTC. Based on the CDR3 plus reference TRBV18 and TRBJ2-6, the full variable domain is NAGVMQNPRHLVRRRGQEARLRCSPMKGHSHVYWYRQLPEEGLKFMVYLQKENIIDESGMPKERFSAEFPKEGPSILRIQQVVRGDSAAYFCASSPPPSGANVLTFGAGSRLTVL.

At least ten counts were recorded for this clonotype. This chain links TRBV6-2 or TRBV6-3 with TRBJ2-7, with TRBD1 matching over 7 bases. This CDR3 has 12 amino acids. Trimming at V came to 6 bases and at J to 5 bases, leaving 4 bases not matched to a gene. CDR1 MNHEY and CDR2 SVGEGT come from the germline V gene. CDR3 coding DNA: TGTGCCAGCAGCCCACAGGGGAACGAGCAGTACTTC. It codes for CASSPQGNEQYF.

This clonotype was recorded at least ten times. The chain is built from TRBV5-1 and TRBJ2-3; TRBD1 matches 9 bases. Trimming removed 5 bases from V and 3 bases from J; junction bases left unmatched: 10. In germline, CDR1 is SGHRS, CDR2 YFSETQ. CDR3 length: 16 amino acids. The CDR3 protein is CASSSPGTGRTDTQYF. CDR3 sequence (DNA): TGCGCCAGCAGTTCACCGGGGACAGGGAGAACAGATACGCAGTATTTT. Full variable domain (remainder filled in from reference TRBV5-1 and TRBJ2-3): KAGVTQTPRYLIKTRGQQVTLSCSPISGHRSVSWYQQTPGQGLQFLFEYFSETQRNKGNFPGRFSGRQFSNSRSEMNVSTLELGDSALYLCASSSPGTGRTDTQYFGPGTRLTVL.

V usage is TRBV20-1 and J usage is TRBJ2-1, with 12 bases fitting TRBD2. CDR1 is DFQATT and CDR2 is SNEGSKA in the germline V gene (reference sequence). The CDR3 extends over 15 amino acids. After removal of 6 bases from V and 9 bases from J, the junction contained 12 bases not matched to a gene. The DNA for the CDR3 is TGCAGTGCGGGATGGACTAGCGGGAATCCTGGTGAGCAGTTCTTC. Its protein product is CSAGWTSGNPGEQFF.

The sample holds a few counts of this clonotype. The rearrangement uses TRBV7-3 and TRBJ2-3, with 11 bases aligning to TRBD2. J was trimmed by 3 bases and V by 5 bases; bases with no gene match: 7. The CDR3 length is 16 residues. CDR1 SGHTA and CDR2 FQGTGA come from the germline V gene. The CDR3 DNA reads TGTGCCAGCAGCCCAATAGGGACTAGCGGTACAGATACGCAGTATTTT. Encoded protein: CASSPIGTSGTDTQYF.

The table lists this clonotype with many counts. This chain joins TRBV10-3 and TRBJ2-7, with TRBD1 identical over 7 bases. Unmatched junction bases numbered 9, after V lost 4 bases and J lost 3 bases. Germline CDR1 ENHRY, CDR2 SYGVKD. The CDR3 length is 15 residues. The CDR3 is CAISGPTGLSYEQYF. CDR3 nucleotides: TGTGCCATCAGTGGACCGACAGGGTTAAGCTACGAGCAGTACTTC.

V usage is TRBV20-1 and J usage is TRBJ2-3; 11 positions match TRBD2. This CDR3 has 16 residues. The ends lost 6 bases at V and 0 bases at J; junction bases unmatched: 8. The germline V gene encodes CDR1 DFQATT and CDR2 SNEGSKA (reference sequence). This CDR3 is CSATGTSGHSTDTQYF. For the CDR3, the DNA is TGCAGTGCGACCGGGACTAGCGGTCATAGCACAGATACGCAGTATTTT.

The chain is built from TRBV20-1 and TRBJ2-1; D gene unclear. The length of the CDR3 is 15 residues. Germline V CDR1 and CDR2: DFQATT, SNEGSKA (reference sequence). Between the trimmed V and J ends, which lost 2 bases and 0 bases, there was a span of 11 bases. The CDR3 here is CSARKGGSSYNEQFF. In DNA, the CDR3 is TGCAGTGCTAGAAAAGGCGGAAGCTCCTACAATGAGCAGTTCTTC.

This clonotype was recorded at least ten times. CDR3 nucleotide sequence: TGTGCCAGCGGGAACATACAGGGCCACGAGCAGTACTTC. This codes for CASGNIQGHEQYF. The J gene is TRBJ2-7, the V gene TRBV27; D perhaps matches TRBD1 (6 bases). V lost 8 bases to trimming and J lost 5 bases, with 16 bases between them. The germline CDR1 and CDR2 sequences are MNHEY and SMNVEV (reference sequence). CDR3 length: 13 amino acids.

As to this clonotype: This sequence may be a read error, since a much larger clone differs from it by one base. The CDR3 sequence is CASSGRGDQETQYF. The CDR3 DNA reads TGTGCCAGCAGTGGTAGGGGGGACCAAGAGACCCAGTACTTC. The chain has TRBV12-3 or TRBV12-4 and TRBJ2-5; tentatively, D is TRBD1 or TRBD2 (6 bases each). The V gene lost 5 bases and the J gene lost 0 bases, with 10 bases spanning the gap. This CDR3 spans 14 amino acids.

The chain links TRBV27 to TRBJ2-1, with D possibly TRBD2 on 6 matching bases. Trimming removed 7 bases from V and 5 bases from J, with 9 bases in between. The CDR3 consists of 12 residues. Germline CDR1 reads MNHEY; CDR2 reads SMNVEV (reference sequence). CDR3 region: CASTRGNNEQFF. The CDR3 nucleotides are TGTGCCAGCACCCGGGGGAACAATGAGCAGTTCTTC.

The gene calls are TRBV20-1 and TRBJ2-1; a weak D match, TRBD1 (6 bases). The germline gives CDR1 DFQATT, CDR2 SNEGSKA (reference sequence). V was clipped by 2 bases and J by 8 bases, with 19 bases between them. CDR3 length equals 15 residues. Here the CDR3 DNA reads TGCAGTGCTAGATCCCCGGGTAAGGACAGCGATGAGCAGTTCTTC. Translation: CSARSPGKDSDEQFF.

This clonotype was counted only a few times. This chain joins TRBV10-3 and TRBJ2-1; TRBD2 is a possible D gene (6 bases). Germline CDR1 ENHRY, CDR2 SYGVKD. This CDR3 has 15 residues. V was clipped by 0 bases and J by 7 bases, with 13 bases between them. Here the CDR3 DNA reads TGTGCCATCAGTGAGTCCTCGGGAGAAAGAAATGAGCAGTTCTTC. Encoded protein: CAISESSGERNEQFF.

This clonotype was recorded a few times. The chain uses TRBV15 and TRBJ2-7, with 7 bases identical to TRBD2. The CDR3 length is 15 residues. J lost 3 bases, V lost 6 bases, and 11 bases had no gene match. CDR1 is LNHNV, CDR2 YYDKDF, per germline (reference sequence). CDR3 protein: CATSTTGTKGYEQYF. Written as DNA, the CDR3 is TGTGCCACCAGTACTACCGGGACTAAGGGCTACGAGCAGTACTTC.

The chain is built from TRBV7-3 and TRBJ2-6; 9 bases line up with TRBD1. V was clipped by 5 bases and J by 1 base; unmatched bases: 9. Germline V CDR1 and CDR2: SGHTA, FQGTGA. This CDR3 has 18 amino acids. CDR3 sequence: CASSPTGQGTSGANVLTF. The CDR3 DNA reads TGTGCCAGCAGCCCAACGGGACAGGGAACTTCTGGGGCCAACGTCCTGACTTTC. Variable domain in full (rest from reference TRBV7-3 and TRBJ2-6): GAGVSQTPSNKVTEKGKYVELRCDPISGHTALYWYRQSLGQGPEFLIYFQGTGAADDSGLPNDRFFAVRPEGSVSTLKIQRTERGDSAVYLCASSPTGQGTSGANVLTFGAGSRLTVL.

The rearrangement joins TRBV30 to TRBJ1-2; a weak D match, TRBD1 (5 bases). CDR1 and CDR2 from the germline V gene are GTSNPN and SVGIG (reference sequence). This CDR3 contains 11 residues. Deletions cut 8 bases from V and 8 bases from J, with 15 bases between. The CDR3 DNA is TGTGCCGGGATCCAGAGGGGAGGCTACACCTTC. Translation: CAGIQRGGYTF.

There are a few counts of this clonotype. The rearrangement links TRBV6-6 to TRBJ1-1, with D perhaps matching TRBD1 (6 bases). CDR3 length: 12 residues. From germline, CDR1 is MNHNY and CDR2 SVGAGI (reference sequence). The V and J ends lost 7 bases and 4 bases respectively, with 10 bases between them. The CDR3, as DNA: TGTGCCAGCACCACAGGGTCCACTGAAGCTTTCTTT. It codes for CASTTGSTEAFF.

This clonotype occurred once. V gene TRBV6-1 combines with J gene TRBJ2-2; D tentatively fits TRBD1 or TRBD2 (5 bases each). The CDR3 has 16 amino acids. The V end lost 0 bases, the J end lost 4 bases, and 12 bases lay between the germline ends. Germline V gives CDR1 MNHNS, CDR2 SASEGT. CDR3 sequence (DNA): TGTGCCAGCAGTGAAGCGAGGGGCAGGACCACCGGGGAGCTGTTTTTT. Translating gives CASSEARGRTTGELFF.